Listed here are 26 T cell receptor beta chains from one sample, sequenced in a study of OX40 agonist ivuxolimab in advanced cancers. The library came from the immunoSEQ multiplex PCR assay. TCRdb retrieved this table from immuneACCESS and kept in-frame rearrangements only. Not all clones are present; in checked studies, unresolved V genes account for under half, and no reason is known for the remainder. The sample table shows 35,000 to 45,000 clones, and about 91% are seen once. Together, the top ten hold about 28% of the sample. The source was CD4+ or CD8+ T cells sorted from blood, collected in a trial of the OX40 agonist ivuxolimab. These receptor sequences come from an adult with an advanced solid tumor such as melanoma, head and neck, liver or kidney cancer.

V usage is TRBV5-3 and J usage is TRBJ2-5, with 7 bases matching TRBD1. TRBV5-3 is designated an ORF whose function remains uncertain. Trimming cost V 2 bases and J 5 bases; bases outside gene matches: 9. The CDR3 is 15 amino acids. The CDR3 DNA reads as TGTGCCAGAAGCTTCGAAAGGGGGCGGTGGGAGACCCAGTACTTC. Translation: CARSFERGRWETQYF.

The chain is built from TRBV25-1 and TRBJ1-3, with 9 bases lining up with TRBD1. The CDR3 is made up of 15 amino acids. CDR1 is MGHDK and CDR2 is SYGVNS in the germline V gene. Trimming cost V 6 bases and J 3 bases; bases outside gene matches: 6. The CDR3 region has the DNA TGTGCCAGCAGCAAGACAGGGGGTTTTGGAAACACCATATATTTT. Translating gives CASSKTGGFGNTIYF.

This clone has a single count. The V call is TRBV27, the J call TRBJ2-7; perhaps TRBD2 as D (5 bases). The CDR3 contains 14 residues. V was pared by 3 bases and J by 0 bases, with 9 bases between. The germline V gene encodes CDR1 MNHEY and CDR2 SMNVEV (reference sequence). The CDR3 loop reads CASSFRGASYEQYF. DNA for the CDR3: TGTGCCAGCAGTTTCCGGGGTGCCTCCTACGAGCAGTACTTC.

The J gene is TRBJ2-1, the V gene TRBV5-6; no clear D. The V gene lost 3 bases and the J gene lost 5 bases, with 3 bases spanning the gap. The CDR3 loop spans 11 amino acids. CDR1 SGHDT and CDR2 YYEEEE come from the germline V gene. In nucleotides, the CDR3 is TGTGCCAGCAGCTCGAACAATGAGCAGTTCTTC. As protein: CASSSNNEQFF.

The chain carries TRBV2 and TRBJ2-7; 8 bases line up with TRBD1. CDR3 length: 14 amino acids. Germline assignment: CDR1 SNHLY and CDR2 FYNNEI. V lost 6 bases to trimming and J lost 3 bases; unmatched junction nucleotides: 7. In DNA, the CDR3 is TGTGCCAGCAGAGTGGACAGGGCCAGCTACGAGCAGTACTTC. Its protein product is CASRVDRASYEQYF. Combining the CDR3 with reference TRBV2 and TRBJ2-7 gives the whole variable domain EPEVTQTPSHQVTQMGQEVILRCVPISNHLYFYWYRQILGQKVEFLVSFYNNEISEKSEIFDDQFSVERPDGSNFTLKIRSTKLEDSAMYFCASRVDRASYEQYFGPGTRLTVT.

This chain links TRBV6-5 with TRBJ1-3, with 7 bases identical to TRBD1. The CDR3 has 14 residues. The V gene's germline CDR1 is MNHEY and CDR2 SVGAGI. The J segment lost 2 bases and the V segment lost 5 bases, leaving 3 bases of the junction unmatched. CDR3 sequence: CASSGGQTGNTIYF. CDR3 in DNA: TGTGCCAGCAGTGGGGGACAGACTGGAAACACCATATATTTT.

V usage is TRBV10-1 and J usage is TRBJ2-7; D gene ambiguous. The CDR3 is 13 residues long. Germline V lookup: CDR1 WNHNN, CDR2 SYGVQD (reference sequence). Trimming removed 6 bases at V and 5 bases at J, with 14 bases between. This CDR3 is CASSAVERDEQYF. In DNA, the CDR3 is TGCGCCAGCAGCGCAGTCGAAAGGGACGAGCAGTACTTC.

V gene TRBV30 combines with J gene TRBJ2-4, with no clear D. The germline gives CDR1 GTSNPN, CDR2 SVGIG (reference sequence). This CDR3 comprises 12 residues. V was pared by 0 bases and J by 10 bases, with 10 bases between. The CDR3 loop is CAWSVGSEIQYF. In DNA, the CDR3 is TGTGCCTGGAGTGTAGGGTCCGAAATTCAGTACTTC.

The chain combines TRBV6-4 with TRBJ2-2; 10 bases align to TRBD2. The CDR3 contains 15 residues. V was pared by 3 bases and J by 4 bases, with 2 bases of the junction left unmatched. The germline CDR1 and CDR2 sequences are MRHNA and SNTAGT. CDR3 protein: CASSEASGSTGELFF. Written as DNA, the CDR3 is TGTGCCAGCAGTGAAGCTAGCGGGAGCACCGGGGAGCTGTTTTTT.

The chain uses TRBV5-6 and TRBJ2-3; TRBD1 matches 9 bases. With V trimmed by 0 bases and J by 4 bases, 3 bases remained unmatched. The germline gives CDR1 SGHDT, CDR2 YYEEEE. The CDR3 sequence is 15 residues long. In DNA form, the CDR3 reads TGTGCCAGCAGCTTGGTACAGGGGGCTGCAGATACGCAGTATTTT. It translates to CASSLVQGAADTQYF.

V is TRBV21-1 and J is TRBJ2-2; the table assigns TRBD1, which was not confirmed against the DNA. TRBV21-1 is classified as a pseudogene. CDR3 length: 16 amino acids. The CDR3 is CASRTTGDTNTGELFF. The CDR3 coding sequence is TGTGCCAGCAGGACGACAGGGGACACGAACACCGGGGAGCTGTTTTTT.

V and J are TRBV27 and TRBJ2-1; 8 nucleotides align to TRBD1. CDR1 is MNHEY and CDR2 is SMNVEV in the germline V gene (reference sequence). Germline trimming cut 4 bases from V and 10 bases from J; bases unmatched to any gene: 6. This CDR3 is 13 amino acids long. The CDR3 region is CASSSAGGIEQFF. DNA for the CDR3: TGTGCCAGCAGTTCTGCAGGGGGCATCGAGCAGTTCTTC.

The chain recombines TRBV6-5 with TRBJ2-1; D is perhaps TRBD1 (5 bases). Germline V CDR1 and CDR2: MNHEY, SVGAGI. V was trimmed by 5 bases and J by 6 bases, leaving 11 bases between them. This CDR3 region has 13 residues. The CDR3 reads CASSQGVTNEQFF. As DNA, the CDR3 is TGTGCCAGCAGTCAAGGGGTTACCAATGAGCAGTTCTTC.

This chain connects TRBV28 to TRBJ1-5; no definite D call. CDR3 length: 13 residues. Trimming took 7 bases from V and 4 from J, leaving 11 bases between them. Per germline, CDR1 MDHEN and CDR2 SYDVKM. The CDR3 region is CASTLRGNQPQHF. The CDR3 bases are TGTGCCAGCACCCTGAGAGGTAATCAGCCCCAGCATTTT.

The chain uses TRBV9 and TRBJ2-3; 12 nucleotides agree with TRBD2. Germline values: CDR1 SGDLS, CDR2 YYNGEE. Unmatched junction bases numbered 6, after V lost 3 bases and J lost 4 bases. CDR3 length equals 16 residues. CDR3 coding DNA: TGTGCCAGCAGCGCCGGGACTAGCGGGCGGTCAGATACGCAGTATTTT. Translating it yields CASSAGTSGRSDTQYF. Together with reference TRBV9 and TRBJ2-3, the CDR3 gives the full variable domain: DSGVTQTPKHLITATGQRVTLRCSPRSGDLSVYWYQQSLDQGLQFLIQYYNGEERAKGNILERFSAQQFPDLHSELNLSSLELGDSALYFCASSAGTSGRSDTQYFGPGTRLTVL.

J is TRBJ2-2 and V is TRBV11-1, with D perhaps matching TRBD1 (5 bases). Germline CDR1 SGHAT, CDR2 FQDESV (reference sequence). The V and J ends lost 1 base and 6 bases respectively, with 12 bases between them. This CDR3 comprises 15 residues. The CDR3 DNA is TGTGCCAGCAGCTTAGAGGCAGGGTCGGCCGGGGAGCTGTTTTTT. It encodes CASSLEAGSAGELFF. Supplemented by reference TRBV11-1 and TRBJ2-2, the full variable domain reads EAEVAQSPRYKITEKSQAVAFWCDPISGHATLYWYRQILGQGPELLVQFQDESVVDDSQLPKDRFSAERLKGVDSTLKIQPAELGDSAMYLCASSLEAGSAGELFFGEGSRLTVL.

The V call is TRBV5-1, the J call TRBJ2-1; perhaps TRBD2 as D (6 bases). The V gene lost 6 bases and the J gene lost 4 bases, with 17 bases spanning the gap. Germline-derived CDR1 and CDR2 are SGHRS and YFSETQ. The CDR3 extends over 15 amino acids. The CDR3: CASTYDPGLYNEQFF. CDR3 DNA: TGCGCCAGCACCTATGATCCGGGACTTTACAATGAGCAGTTCTTC.

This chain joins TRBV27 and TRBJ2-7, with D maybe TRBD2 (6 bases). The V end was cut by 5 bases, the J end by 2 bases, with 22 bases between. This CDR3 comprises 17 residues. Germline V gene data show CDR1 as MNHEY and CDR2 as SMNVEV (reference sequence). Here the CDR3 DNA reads TGTGCCAGCAGTCCTTATGACCTCAGCGGGTTTGCCTACGAGCAGTACTTC. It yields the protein CASSPYDLSGFAYEQYF.

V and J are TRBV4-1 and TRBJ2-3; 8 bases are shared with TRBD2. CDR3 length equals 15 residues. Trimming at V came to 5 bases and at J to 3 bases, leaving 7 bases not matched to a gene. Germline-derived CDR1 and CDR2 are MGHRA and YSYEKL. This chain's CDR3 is CASSAGLVTTDTQYF. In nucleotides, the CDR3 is TGCGCCAGCAGCGCGGGACTAGTGACGACAGATACGCAGTATTTT.

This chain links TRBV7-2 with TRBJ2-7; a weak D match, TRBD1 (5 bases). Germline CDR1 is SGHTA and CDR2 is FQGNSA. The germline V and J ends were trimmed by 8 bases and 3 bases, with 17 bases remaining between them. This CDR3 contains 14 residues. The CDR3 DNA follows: TGTGCCAGCTCCGCGGTGGCAGGGTTCTACGAGCAGTACTTC. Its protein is CASSAVAGFYEQYF. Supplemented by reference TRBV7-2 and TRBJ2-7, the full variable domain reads GAGVSQSPSNKVTEKGKDVELRCDPISGHTALYWYRQSLGQGLEFLIYFQGNSAPDKSGLPSDRFSAERTGGSVSTLTIQRTQQEDSAVYLCASSAVAGFYEQYFGPGTRLTVT.

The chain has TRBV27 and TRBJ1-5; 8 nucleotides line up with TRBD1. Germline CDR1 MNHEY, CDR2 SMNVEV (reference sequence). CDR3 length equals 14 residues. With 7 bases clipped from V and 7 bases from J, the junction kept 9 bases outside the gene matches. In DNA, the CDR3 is TGTGCCAGCAAGACCTTGACAGGGGTCCAGCCCCAGCATTTT. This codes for CASKTLTGVQPQHF.

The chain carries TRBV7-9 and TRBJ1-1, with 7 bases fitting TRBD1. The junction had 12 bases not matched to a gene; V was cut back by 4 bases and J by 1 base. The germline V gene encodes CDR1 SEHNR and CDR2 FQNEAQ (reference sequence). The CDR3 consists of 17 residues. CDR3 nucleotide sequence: TGTGCCAGCAGCTCCCCTACCTTGGACAGGAAGAACACTGAAGCTTTCTTT. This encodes CASSSPTLDRKNTEAFF. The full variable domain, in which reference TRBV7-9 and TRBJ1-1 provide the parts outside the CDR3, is DTGVSQNPRHKITKRGQNVTFRCDPISEHNRLYWYRQTLGQGPEFLTYFQNEAQLEKSRLLSDRFSAERPKGSFSTLEIQRTEQGDSAMYLCASSSPTLDRKNTEAFFGQGTRLTVV.

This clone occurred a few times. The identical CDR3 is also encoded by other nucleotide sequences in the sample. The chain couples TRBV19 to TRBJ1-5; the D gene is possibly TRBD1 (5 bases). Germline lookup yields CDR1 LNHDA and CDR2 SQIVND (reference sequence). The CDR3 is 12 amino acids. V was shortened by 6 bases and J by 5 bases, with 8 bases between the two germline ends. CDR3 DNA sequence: TGTGCCAGTAGCCTACAGGATCAGCCCCAGCATTTT. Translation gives CASSLQDQPQHF.

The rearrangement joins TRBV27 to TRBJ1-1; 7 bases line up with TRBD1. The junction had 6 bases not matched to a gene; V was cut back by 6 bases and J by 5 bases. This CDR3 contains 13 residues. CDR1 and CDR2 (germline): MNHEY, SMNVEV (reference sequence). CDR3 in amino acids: CASSITGETEAFF. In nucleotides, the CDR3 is TGTGCCAGCAGCATAACAGGGGAGACTGAAGCTTTCTTT.

The CDR3 reads CASSSPKDLNEQFF. CDR3 DNA: TGTGCCAGCAGCTCCCCCAAAGACTTAAATGAGCAGTTCTTC. This chain uses TRBV7-9 with TRBJ2-1; no firm D call. Germline loops: CDR1 SEHNR, CDR2 FQNEAQ (reference sequence). V was cut by 4 bases and J by 7 bases, with 14 bases left in between. This CDR3 contains 14 residues.

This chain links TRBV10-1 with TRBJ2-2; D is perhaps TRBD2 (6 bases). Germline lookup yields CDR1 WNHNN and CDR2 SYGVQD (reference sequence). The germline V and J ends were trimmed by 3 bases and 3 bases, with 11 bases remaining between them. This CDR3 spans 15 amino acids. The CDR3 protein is CASSDGGLHTGELFF. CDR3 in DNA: TGCGCCAGCAGTGATGGGGGACTGCACACCGGGGAGCTGTTTTTT.